This T cell receptor beta chain is from a study of beta chain features in type 1 diabetes. Study-wide points: Shortening that was moderate but significant affected the TCRB CDR3s of Type 1 diabetes patients in all four CD4+ subsets. VDJ junctions sequenced from type 1 diabetes patients showed fewer insertions and more deletions. Compared to healthy donors, patients appeared to have naive, central memory and Treg TCRB repertoires that were more alike.

Expressed TCRB transcripts were sequenced because the entire RNA isolate underwent reverse transcription. Produced via immunoSEQ multiplex PCR; TCRdb's table is partial and in-frame only. The repertoire holds more than 200,000 clones, roughly 17% seen once, with about 0.085% in the top ten. It was via CD45RO/CCR7/CD25/CD127/CD95/CD27 that CD4+ naive, central memory, regulatory and stem cell-like memory cells were sorted. Post-sort purity exceeded 98% for all sorted populations. From germline, CDR1 is SEHNR and CDR2 FQNEAQ (reference sequence). The CDR3 loop spans 12 amino acids. V was pared by 5 bases and J by 4 bases, with 8 bases between. This clone has just a few counts. Its specificity is not known.

Sequencing was performed on naive CD4+ T cells from blood. The receptor was derived from a man under 40 with type 1 diabetes. The chain joins TRBV7-9 to TRBJ1-1; perhaps TRBD1 as D (5 bases). CDR3: CASSPQGTEAFF. Written as DNA, the CDR3 is TGTGCCAGCAGCCCCCAGGGCACTGAAGCTTTCTTT.